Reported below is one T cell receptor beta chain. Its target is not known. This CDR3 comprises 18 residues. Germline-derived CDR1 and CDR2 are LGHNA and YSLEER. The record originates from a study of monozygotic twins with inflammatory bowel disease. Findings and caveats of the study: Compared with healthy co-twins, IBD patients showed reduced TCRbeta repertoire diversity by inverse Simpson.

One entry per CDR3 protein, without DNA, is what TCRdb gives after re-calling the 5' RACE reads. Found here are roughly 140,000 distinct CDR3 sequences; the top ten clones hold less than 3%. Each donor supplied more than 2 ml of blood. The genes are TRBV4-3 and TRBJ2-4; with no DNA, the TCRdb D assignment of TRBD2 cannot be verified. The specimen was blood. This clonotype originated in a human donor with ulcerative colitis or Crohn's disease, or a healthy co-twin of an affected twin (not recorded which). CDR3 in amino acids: CASSQDPFTSGFKNMQYF.